Listed below are T cell receptor beta chains from one sample, sequenced in a study of blood T cell repertoires in COVID-19. Clones were sequenced by immunoSEQ multiplex PCR, and TCRdb holds only the in-frame ones, with some missing. Of hundreds of thousands of clones listed, 85% to 90% are singletons. Sequencing was done on a sample of PBMCs or T cells enriched from blood (not recorded which). The receptors were sampled from a woman under 30 with acute COVID-19. CDR3s include the opening cysteine and the closing phenylalanine or tryptophan. Fields, in order: V gene, CDR3 protein.

v_call: TRBV28
cdr3_aa: CASSLSDLSYNEQFF

v_call: TRBV18
cdr3_aa: CASSPGGPPSESSPLHF

v_call: TRBV27
cdr3_aa: CASRGTGGAGEKLFF

v_call: TRBV7-2
cdr3_aa: CASSLAGHHSNQPQHF

v_call: TRBV23-1
cdr3_aa: CASCWTGRETQYF

v_call: TRBV18
cdr3_aa: CASSPPDREADTIYF

v_call: TRBV6-5
cdr3_aa: CASSRGGFSPLHF

v_call: TRBV4-1
cdr3_aa: CASSQIRGLAGDTGELFF

v_call: TRBV24-1
cdr3_aa: CATSDLDTQYF

v_call: TRBV5-1
cdr3_aa: CASTNRPGSGANVLTF

v_call: TRBV12-3/TRBV12-4
cdr3_aa: CASSPRREGEQYF

v_call: TRBV19
cdr3_aa: CASSLAQGLSNQPQHF

v_call: TRBV9
cdr3_aa: CASSVGQGIGSYNSPLHF

v_call: TRBV18
cdr3_aa: CASSRGANEKLFF

v_call: TRBV24-1
cdr3_aa: CATSDPSGNYGYTF

v_call: TRBV28
cdr3_aa: CASSLRLSYEQYF

v_call: TRBV6-5
cdr3_aa: CATRSGGSGANVLTF

v_call: TRBV28
cdr3_aa: CASSLYSPYGYTF

v_call: TRBV27
cdr3_aa: CASRSPGQGYEQYF

v_call: TRBV2
cdr3_aa: CASSALRGRLDEQYF

v_call: TRBV11-2
cdr3_aa: CASSPRSGGSGNTIYF

v_call: TRBV9
cdr3_aa: CASSPRGRTGELFF

v_call: TRBV4-1
cdr3_aa: CASSQVRTGLRVLLNEQFF

v_call: TRBV19
cdr3_aa: CASMDRWQTGGNSPLHF

v_call: TRBV7-6
cdr3_aa: CASSRTSGRQYEQYF

v_call: TRBV7-7
cdr3_aa: CASSLGTSSYNEQFF

v_call: TRBV30
cdr3_aa: CAWLGTGGTDTQYF

v_call: TRBV5-1
cdr3_aa: CASSLGQGGVYEQYF

v_call: TRBV30
cdr3_aa: CAWSPGGNSPLHF

v_call: TRBV18
cdr3_aa: CASSQGQGGELFF

v_call: TRBV2
cdr3_aa: CASSRTGGSRQPQHF

v_call: TRBV11-2
cdr3_aa: CASSLVTGGLVDEQFF

v_call: TRBV7-2
cdr3_aa: CASSLRGTGVGETQYF

v_call: TRBV11-2
cdr3_aa: CASSLGGRFPAFF

v_call: TRBV10-3
cdr3_aa: CAISESTQRVFDTEAFF

v_call: TRBV6-2/TRBV6-3
cdr3_aa: CASSLVGGVGNEQFF

v_call: TRBV27
cdr3_aa: CASSPPVSSGSFMDEQFF

v_call: TRBV27
cdr3_aa: CASSLKAQAYEQYF

v_call: TRBV11-3
cdr3_aa: CASLSGQTISYEQYF

v_call: TRBV7-9
cdr3_aa: CASSVDRAGGWVSPLHF

v_call: TRBV11-3
cdr3_aa: CASTSEGARYEQYF

v_call: TRBV11-2
cdr3_aa: CASSSYPPNEQFF

v_call: TRBV2
cdr3_aa: CASRRAPGTSQFPLYEQYF